This T cell receptor beta chain comes out of a study of T cells in localized non-small cell lung cancer. General observations from the study: A median of approximately 54 clones ranked among the top 100 in tumor appeared in adjacent lung. Among the tissues sampled, uninvolved adjacent lung had the highest T cell clonality, above tumor.

The data were produced by immunoSEQ multiplex PCR, yet TCRdb's version contains in-frame clones alone and is incomplete. The sample has some 52,000 clones, 80% to 90% seen once. Details on this clone: Antigen: not known.

V shed 3 bases and J 3 bases; nucleotides not matched to a gene: 10. The CDR3 is made up of 17 amino acids. Germline lookup yields CDR1 SGHDN and CDR2 FVKESK. The chain has TRBV14 and TRBJ1-2; 10 nucleotides line up with TRBD1. The receptor comes from a male donor aged 60 or over with stage III squamous cell lung carcinoma. The sequencing used peripheral blood, collected before any cancer treatment. CDR3 region: CASSHNPGTGEHYGYTF. For the CDR3, the DNA is TGTGCCAGCAGCCACAATCCCGGGACAGGGGAACACTATGGCTACACCTTC.